This T cell receptor (beta chain) was retrieved from a study of blood T cell repertoires in COVID-19. Turning to the study itself: Samples came from the United States, Italy and Spain, spanning acute and convalescent COVID-19. T cells, B-cell-depleted T cells, or PBMCs supplied cDNA or gDNA.

Per the study methods: From reference gene primer amplification, estimates of nucleated cell counts were derived. Clones were read by immunoSEQ multiplex PCR, and TCRdb kept only the in-frame ones, dropping some. From that table come the V and J calls and clone size; the DNA was used to work out D and trimming. The sample has about 240,000 clones, about four fifths seen once. This CDR3 has 13 amino acids. Trimming stripped 3 bases from V and 8 bases from J, with 8 bases between. Germline-derived CDR1 and CDR2 are MDHEN and SYDVKM. The receptor comes from a woman at least 80 years old with acute or convalescent COVID-19. Sequencing was done on a sample of peripheral blood. V gene TRBV28 combines with J gene TRBJ1-6; TRBD1 is a possible D gene (5 bases). The DNA for the CDR3 is TGTGCCAGCAGTTTCATCAGGGATTCACCCCTCCACTTT. Translated, it gives CASSFIRDSPLHF.